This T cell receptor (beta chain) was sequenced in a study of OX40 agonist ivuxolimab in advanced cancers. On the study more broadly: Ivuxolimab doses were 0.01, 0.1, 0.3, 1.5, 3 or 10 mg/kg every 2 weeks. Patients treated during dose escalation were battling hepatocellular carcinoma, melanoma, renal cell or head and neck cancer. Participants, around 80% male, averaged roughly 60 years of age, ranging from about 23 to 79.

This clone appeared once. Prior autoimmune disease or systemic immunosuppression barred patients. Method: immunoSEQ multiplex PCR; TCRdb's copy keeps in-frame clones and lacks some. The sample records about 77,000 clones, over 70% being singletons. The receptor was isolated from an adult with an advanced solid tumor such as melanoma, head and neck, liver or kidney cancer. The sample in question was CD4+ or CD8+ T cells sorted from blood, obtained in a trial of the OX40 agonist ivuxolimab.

The DNA for the CDR3 is TGTGCCAGTAGTATCGGCAACACCGGGGAGCTGTTTTTT. Amino acid sequence: CASSIGNTGELFF. This rearrangement joins TRBV19 to TRBJ2-2; D is unresolved. V was pared by 3 bases and J by 2 bases, with 4 bases between. The CDR3 length is 13 residues. Germline V lookup: CDR1 LNHDA, CDR2 SQIVND (reference sequence). Supplemented by reference TRBV19 and TRBJ2-2, the full variable domain reads DGGITQSPKYLFRKEGQNVTLSCEQNLNHDAMYWYRQDPGQGLRLIYYSQIVNDFQKGDIAEGYSVSREKKESFPLTVTSAQKNPTAFYLCASSIGNTGELFFGEGSRLTVL.